These 28 T cell receptor beta chains originate from one sample sequenced in a study of blood T cell repertoires in COVID-19 (dated by TCRdb to 2018 to 2020). The protocol used for the library was the immunoSEQ multiplex PCR assay. Not all clones reach the TCRdb copy of this immuneACCESS table, which keeps in-frame sequences only. Checked studies attribute under half of the gap to unresolved V genes and leave the rest unexplained. In this sample the table shows about 170,000 clones, about 88% of which occur a single time. The top ten clones comprise more than 2% of the sample. The sample comprised peripheral blood. The receptor set was obtained from a man between 50 and 59 years old who had recovered from COVID-19.

The V and J genes are TRBV7-7 and TRBJ2-3; D gene ambiguous. The CDR3 runs 13 residues. The ends were cut back, 1 base at V and 4 bases at J, with 6 bases in the middle. Germline-derived CDR1 and CDR2 are SSHAT and FNYEAQ (reference sequence). CDR3 DNA sequence: TGTGCCAGCAGCTTAGGGCCACCAGATACGCAGTATTTT. This sequence encodes CASSLGPPDTQYF.

In this sample, this clone turned up a few times. This rearrangement joins TRBV6-6 to TRBJ2-1; possibly TRBD1 for D (6 bases). V was shortened by 2 bases and J by 7 bases, with 12 bases between the two germline ends. The CDR3 totals 14 residues. Per germline, CDR1 MNHNY and CDR2 SVGAGI (reference sequence). DNA of the CDR3: TGTGCCAGCAGTTACCCCTCACAGGGAAATGAGCAGTTCTTC. It codes for CASSYPSQGNEQFF.

The chain uses TRBV5-4 and TRBJ2-6; 11 bases are a match to TRBD1. Per germline, CDR1 SGHNT and CDR2 YYREEE (reference sequence). The trim removed 0 bases at V and 0 bases at J, leaving 2 bases unmatched. The CDR3 runs 18 residues. CDR3 coding DNA: TGTGCCAGCAGCTTGGTCGGGACAGGGGGCTCTGGGGCCAACGTCCTGACTTTC. Protein sequence: CASSLVGTGGSGANVLTF.

The rearrangement joins TRBV9 to TRBJ2-5; 8 nucleotides agree with TRBD1. Trimming at V came to 0 bases and at J to 5 bases, leaving 9 bases not matched to a gene. CDR3 length: 16 residues. The V gene's germline CDR1 is SGDLS and CDR2 YYNGEE. CDR3 in DNA: TGTGCCAGCAGCGTAGGCGACAGGGGTTTCGGGGAGACCCAGTACTTC. It yields the protein CASSVGDRGFGETQYF.

The gene calls are TRBV12-3 or TRBV12-4 and TRBJ2-7, with 8 bases matching TRBD1. The CDR3 runs 13 residues. V lost 5 bases to trimming and J lost 3 bases; unmatched junction nucleotides: 3. This CDR3 is CASSTGGVYEQYF. The CDR3 bases are TGTGCCAGCAGTACAGGGGGAGTCTACGAGCAGTACTTC.

The chain is built from TRBV9 and TRBJ2-7; 8 bases line up with TRBD1. J was trimmed by 0 bases and V by 3 bases; bases with no gene match: 5. Germline loops: CDR1 SGDLS, CDR2 YYNGEE. The length of the CDR3 is 15 residues. This chain's CDR3 is CASSAGTGLSYEQYF. The DNA of the CDR3 is TGTGCCAGCAGCGCCGGGACAGGCCTCTCCTACGAGCAGTACTTC.

V is TRBV12-5 and J is TRBJ2-1; no firm D call. CDR1 is LGHNT, CDR2 FRNRAP, per germline. The CDR3 length is 13 residues. The ends were cut back, 6 bases at V and 2 bases at J, with 8 bases in the middle. The CDR3 loop is CASGPDTYNEQFF. For the CDR3, the DNA is TGTGCTAGTGGACCTGACACCTACAATGAGCAGTTCTTC.

The CDR3 spells CASSLAGGYTDTQYF. CDR3 sequence (DNA): TGTGCCAGCAGCTTAGCGGGGGGTTACACAGATACGCAGTATTTT. The rearrangement links TRBV5-6 to TRBJ2-3, with 9 bases lining up with TRBD2. V gave up 2 bases and J gave up 2 bases; unmatched junction bases: 3. CDR3 size: 15 residues. Germline CDR1 is SGHDT and CDR2 is YYEEEE.

The J gene is TRBJ1-2, the V gene TRBV6-5; the D is unclear. CDR1 MNHEY and CDR2 SVGAGI come from the germline V gene. There are 15 residues in the CDR3. The V end was cut by 6 bases, the J end by 5 bases, with 19 bases between. The CDR3 loop reads CASSTLGVARYGYTF. CDR3 sequence (DNA): TGTGCCAGCAGCACCCTCGGGGTAGCCCGTTATGGCTACACCTTC.

Turning to this clone: Mismatch with germline at one junction end may stem from a read error. The chain uses TRBV7-9 and TRBJ2-3; 9 nucleotides align to TRBD1. CDR1 is SEHNR, CDR2 FQNEAQ, per germline (reference sequence). The CDR3 is 16 amino acids. In DNA, the CDR3 is TGTGCCAGCAGCCTAGCGGCTGGGACAGGGAGGAATACGCAGTATTTT. Its protein is CASSLAAGTGRNTQYF.

The chain combines TRBV18 with TRBJ1-3; no definite D call. The CDR3 consists of 16 residues. CDR1 and CDR2 from the germline V gene are KGHSH and LQKENI. The V end was cut by 2 bases, the J end by 2 bases, with 13 bases between. CDR3 residues: CASSPVEGTAGNTIYF. The CDR3 coding sequence is TGTGCCAGCTCACCAGTGGAGGGTACGGCTGGAAACACCATATATTTT. The full variable domain, in which reference TRBV18 and TRBJ1-3 provide the parts outside the CDR3, is NAGVMQNPRHLVRRRGQEARLRCSPMKGHSHVYWYRQLPEEGLKFMVYLQKENIIDESGMPKERFSAEFPKEGPSILRIQQVVRGDSAAYFCASSPVEGTAGNTIYFGEGSWLTVV.

This chain uses TRBV29-1 with TRBJ2-3; 11 bases align to TRBD1. The CDR3 is 15 amino acids. V gave up 4 bases and J gave up 5 bases; unmatched junction bases: 8. Germline V gene sequence: CDR1 SQVTM, CDR2 ANQGSEA. This CDR3 is CSVGGPGQGEDTQYF. The DNA for the CDR3 is TGCAGCGTTGGTGGTCCGGGACAGGGGGAAGATACGCAGTATTTT.

The chain recombines TRBV6-1 with TRBJ1-5; D is unclear. Looked up from germline, CDR1 is MNHNS and CDR2 is SASEGT. This CDR3 region has 16 residues. Trimming took 1 base from V and 1 from J, leaving 11 bases between them. In DNA, the CDR3 is TGTGCCAGCAGTGAAGACGTCAGTTGGAGCAATCAGCCCCAGCATTTT. Its protein is CASSEDVSWSNQPQHF.

The chain uses TRBV7-2 and TRBJ1-5; possible D gene TRBD1, 6 bases. V was cut by 2 bases and J by 7 bases, with 15 bases left in between. The CDR3 contains 15 residues. Germline V CDR1 and CDR2: SGHTA, FQGNSA. In nucleotides, the CDR3 is TGTGCCAGCAGCTTAAACAGGGCGCAAGTCCAGCCCCAGCATTTT. Encoded protein: CASSLNRAQVQPQHF.

Written as DNA, the CDR3 is TGTGCCAGCAGCCCGGGACTAGTCTACAATGAGCAGTTCTTC. Translation gives CASSPGLVYNEQFF. V usage is TRBV27 and J usage is TRBJ2-1; 8 positions match TRBD2. The CDR3 runs to 14 residues. Germline CDR1 is MNHEY and CDR2 is SMNVEV (reference sequence). After removal of 6 bases from V and 3 bases from J, the junction contained 4 bases not matched to a gene.

V usage is TRBV19 and J usage is TRBJ2-2, with TRBD2 identical over 9 bases. Germline CDR1 and CDR2: LNHDA and SQIVND (reference sequence). V shed 5 bases, J shed 4 bases, and the junction held 8 bases outside the gene matches. CDR3 length: 16 amino acids. CDR3 region: CASSPPTSGGTGELFF. CDR3 in DNA: TGTGCCAGTAGTCCGCCGACTAGCGGAGGCACCGGGGAGCTGTTTTTT.

This clone was recorded once. The J gene is TRBJ2-5, the V gene TRBV29-1; TRBD1 agrees at 8 bases. The V segment lost 4 bases and the J segment 1 base; nucleotides outside the gene matches: 8. CDR1 SQVTM and CDR2 ANQGSEA come from the germline V gene. CDR3 length: 15 amino acids. CDR3 coding DNA: TGCAGCGTTGGGGGGTCAGGGGGCTTCCAAGAGACCCAGTACTTC. This gives the protein CSVGGSGGFQETQYF.

This clone was observed many times. V is TRBV27 and J is TRBJ2-3, with 7 bases lining up with TRBD2. V shed 3 bases and J 4 bases; nucleotides not matched to a gene: 4. The CDR3 is 14 amino acids. CDR1 MNHEY and CDR2 SMNVEV come from the germline V gene (reference sequence). CDR3 sequence reads: CASSLVAGADTQYF. CDR3 in DNA: TGTGCCAGCAGTTTGGTGGCGGGAGCAGATACGCAGTATTTT.

V and J are TRBV28 and TRBJ1-2, with D perhaps matching TRBD1 (6 bases). The CDR3 is 14 amino acids. With 8 bases removed from V and 3 bases from J, the gap between germline ends came to 16 bases. Germline V gene sequence: CDR1 MDHEN, CDR2 SYDVKM. CDR3 protein: CASGLGGAHYGYTF. DNA of the CDR3: TGTGCCAGCGGACTGGGGGGGGCACACTATGGCTACACCTTC.

The chain links TRBV6-6 to TRBJ1-2; 7 nucleotides match TRBD1. The CDR3 runs 14 residues. The germline CDR1 and CDR2 sequences are MNHNY and SVGAGI (reference sequence). V lost 5 bases and J lost 7; bases outside the gene matches: 10. CDR3 sequence (DNA): TGTGCCAGCAGTATTCAAGGGGGCCAGGGTGGCTACACCTTC. The encoded protein is CASSIQGGQGGYTF.

This rearrangement joins TRBV28 to TRBJ1-1; 10 nucleotides match TRBD1. V was pared by 5 bases and J by 1 base, with 10 bases of the junction left unmatched. Germline-derived CDR1 and CDR2 are MDHEN and SYDVKM. This CDR3 contains 17 residues. The CDR3 sequence: CASSPVPGQGTNTEAFF. The CDR3 DNA sequence: TGTGCCAGCAGTCCAGTCCCGGGACAGGGGACGAACACTGAAGCTTTCTTT.

V gene TRBV10-2 combines with J gene TRBJ2-6, with 9 bases matching TRBD1. Per the germline V gene, CDR1 is WSHSY and CDR2 is SAAADI. With 4 bases clipped from V and 0 bases from J, the junction kept 1 base outside the gene matches. The CDR3 runs to 16 residues. CDR3 in amino acids: CASSVGQGSGANVLTF. The CDR3 nucleotides read TGCGCCAGCAGTGTGGGACAGGGCTCTGGGGCCAACGTCCTGACTTTC.

The chain uses TRBV5-8 and TRBJ1-4; the D gene is possibly TRBD1 (5 bases). CDR3 length: 16 residues. V was shortened by 1 base and J by 7 bases, with 17 bases between the two germline ends. CDR1 and CDR2 (germline): SGHTS, YDEGEE. The CDR3 coding sequence is TGTGCCAGCAGCTTGATCGGGGGAAGAGACCCTGAAAAACTGTTTTTT. It codes for CASSLIGGRDPEKLFF.

This chain uses TRBV5-6 with TRBJ1-1; D remains ambiguous. The CDR3 extends over 16 amino acids. CDR1 is SGHDT and CDR2 is YYEEEE in the germline V gene. V was cut by 0 bases and J by 1 base, with 13 bases left in between. Written as DNA, the CDR3 is TGTGCCAGCAGCTTGGCCGGTCTGGAGAAGAACACTGAAGCTTTCTTT. Amino acids: CASSLAGLEKNTEAFF.

The J gene is TRBJ2-7, the V gene TRBV29-1, with D perhaps TRBD1 (5 bases). V dropped 4 bases and J dropped 2 bases, with 9 bases sitting between them. Germline CDR1 SQVTM, CDR2 ANQGSEA. This CDR3 spans 12 amino acids. CDR3 sequence: CSVAQGTYEQYF. CDR3 in DNA: TGCAGCGTTGCTCAGGGAACCTACGAGCAGTACTTC.

The chain couples TRBV5-4 to TRBJ2-7; tentative D call: TRBD1 (5 bases). CDR3 length equals 12 residues. Trimming removed 0 bases from V and 4 bases from J, with 5 bases in between. Per germline, CDR1 SGHNT and CDR2 YYREEE (reference sequence). CDR3 DNA sequence: TGTGCCAGCAGCTTGGAGGGGTACGAGCAGTACTTC. Residues: CASSLEGYEQYF.

V and J are TRBV7-3 and TRBJ1-1; a weak D match, TRBD1 (5 bases). Trimming left V 5 bases short and J 0 bases short, with 19 bases between. The germline gives CDR1 SGHTA, CDR2 FQGTGA. The CDR3 spans 17 residues. CDR3: CASSPGRGPPLNTEAFF. Here the CDR3 DNA reads TGTGCCAGCAGCCCGGGGCGGGGTCCTCCATTGAACACTGAAGCTTTCTTT.

The chain joins TRBV7-2 to TRBJ1-4; D may be TRBD1 (5 bases). The germline V gene encodes CDR1 SGHTA and CDR2 FQGNSA. This CDR3 has 17 residues. The V and J ends lost 3 bases and 3 bases respectively, with 17 bases between them. This chain's CDR3 is CASSFRDFAIPNEKLFF. The CDR3 DNA sequence: TGTGCCAGCAGCTTCCGGGACTTCGCGATACCTAATGAAAAACTGTTTTTT.